Shown below are 29 T cell receptor beta chains from a single sample sequenced in a study of T-cell memory formation after mild COVID-19. TCRdb passed the 5' RACE reads through MiXCR, listing each CDR3 protein once. Of hundreds of thousands of distinct CDR3 sequences listed, 25% to 30% are singletons. Sequencing input: PBMCs or a T cell subset sorted from them (not recorded which). All receptors derive from an adult woman who had mild COVID-19 (a few samples of this study predate the infection). Cell type and time point are not known.

A few counts support this clonotype. The V and J genes are TRBV12-3 or TRBV12-4 and TRBJ2-3; weak D call: TRBD2 (7 bases). CDR3 length: 16 residues. The ends were cut back, 5 bases at V and 2 bases at J, with 17 bases in the middle. CDR3 coding DNA: TGTGCCAGCAGTATCTTTAGGGGGGGCGTCACAGATACGCAGTATTTT. This translates into CASSIFRGGVTDTQYF.

The table lists this clonotype with a few counts. This chain connects TRBV4-2 to TRBJ2-7; possibly TRBD2 for D (6 bases). This CDR3 is 15 amino acids long. Deletions cut 1 base from V and 3 bases from J, with 13 bases between. Germline CDR1 and CDR2: LGHNA and YNFKEQ. The CDR3 here is CASSQVSGEGYEQYF. The CDR3 DNA reads TGTGCCAGCAGCCAAGTGTCGGGAGAAGGCTACGAGCAGTACTTC.

The V and J genes are TRBV11-3 and TRBJ2-7, with TRBD2 matching 7 bases. CDR3 length: 14 amino acids. V was clipped by 3 bases and J by 4 bases; unmatched bases: 6. CDR1 SGHNT and CDR2 YENEEA come from the germline V gene. CDR3 amino acids: CASSFTSEGYEQYF. CDR3 nucleotides: TGTGCCAGCAGCTTTACTAGCGAGGGATACGAGCAGTACTTC.

In this sample, this clonotype turned up a few times. V and J are TRBV30 and TRBJ2-1; TRBD2 matches at 7 bases. The trim removed 4 bases at V and 7 bases at J, leaving 10 bases unmatched. Germline V CDR1 and CDR2: GTSNPN, SVGIG (reference sequence). The CDR3 contains 14 residues. This CDR3 reads CAWIPRTSINEQFF. The DNA for the CDR3 is TGTGCCTGGATACCGAGGACTAGTATTAATGAGCAGTTCTTC.

This clonotype was seen a few times. The CDR3 is CASSSWTSRNEQYF. DNA of the CDR3: TGTGCCAGCAGCTCCTGGACTAGTAGGAACGAGCAGTACTTC. The rearrangement links TRBV7-9 to TRBJ2-7, with TRBD2 matching over 7 bases. Germline CDR1 reads SEHNR; CDR2 reads FQNEAQ (reference sequence). The CDR3 sequence is 14 residues long. Trimming removed 4 bases from V and 5 bases from J; junction bases left unmatched: 8.

This clonotype was observed a few times. The V call is TRBV29-1, the J call TRBJ2-7; 7 nucleotides line up with TRBD2. Per the germline V gene, CDR1 is SQVTM and CDR2 is ANQGSEA. V lost 6 bases, J lost 5 bases, and 7 bases stayed unmatched. The CDR3 is 12 amino acids. The CDR3 sequence is CSVMGGVNEQYF. The CDR3, as DNA: TGCAGCGTCATGGGGGGGGTGAACGAGCAGTACTTC.

The V call is TRBV15, the J call TRBJ2-3; 7 bases are a match to TRBD1. Germline CDR1 LNHNV, CDR2 YYDKDF (reference sequence). This CDR3 has 16 amino acids. V was pared by 5 bases and J by 2 bases, with 10 bases of the junction left unmatched. The CDR3, as DNA: TGTGCCACCAGCGATTCGGGGACAGCCCTCACAGATACGCAGTATTTT. Protein: CATSDSGTALTDTQYF.

The rearrangement links TRBV9 to TRBJ2-1, with 7 bases lining up with TRBD2. The CDR3 is 18 residues long. After removal of 0 bases from V and 3 bases from J, the junction contained 12 bases not matched to a gene. The germline V gene encodes CDR1 SGDLS and CDR2 YYNGEE. The DNA for the CDR3 is TGTGCCAGCAGCGTAGCTAGGGGAGTCGGGACTATCTACAATGAGCAGTTCTTC. It yields the protein CASSVARGVGTIYNEQFF. Full variable domain (remainder filled in from reference TRBV9 and TRBJ2-1): DSGVTQTPKHLITATGQRVTLRCSPRSGDLSVYWYQQSLDQGLQFLIQYYNGEERAKGNILERFSAQQFPDLHSELNLSSLELGDSALYFCASSVARGVGTIYNEQFFGPGTRLTVL.

The V and J genes are TRBV12-3 or TRBV12-4 and TRBJ2-7; D is unresolved. The V end lost 0 bases, the J end lost 7 bases, and 13 bases lay between the germline ends. The CDR3 contains 14 residues. The CDR3 nucleotides read TGTGCCAGCAGTTTAGCAGTGGTAGGGCGAGAGCAGTACTTC. This gives the protein CASSLAVVGREQYF.

This chain links TRBV20-1 with TRBJ2-3; TRBD2 matches at 10 bases. The CDR3 has 16 residues. J gave up 4 bases and V 5 bases, and 12 bases lay outside the gene matches. CDR1 is DFQATT and CDR2 is SNEGSKA in the germline V gene (reference sequence). The CDR3 sequence is CSAAGGPSGSSDTQYF. DNA for the CDR3: TGCAGTGCTGCGGGGGGTCCTAGCGGGAGTTCAGATACGCAGTATTTT.

The rearrangement joins TRBV7-9 to TRBJ2-1; 16 bases are shared with TRBD2. Germline CDR1 is SEHNR and CDR2 is FQNEAQ (reference sequence). V trimming: 11 bases; J trimming: 4 bases; junction bases outside the gene matches: 8. CDR3 length: 16 residues. CDR3 in DNA: TGTGCCCTCGGGACTAGCGGGAGGGCCGGGTACAATGAGCAGTTCTTC. Translated: CALGTSGRAGYNEQFF. Supplemented by reference TRBV7-9 and TRBJ2-1, the full variable domain reads DTGVSQNPRHKITKRGQNVTFRCDPISEHNRLYWYRQTLGQGPEFLTYFQNEAQLEKSRLLSDRFSAERPKGSFSTLEIQRTEQGDSAMYLCALGTSGRAGYNEQFFGPGTRLTVL.

The chain links TRBV5-4 to TRBJ2-5, with TRBD1 identical over 7 bases. Germline V gives CDR1 SGHNT, CDR2 YYREEE (reference sequence). V was clipped by 4 bases and J by 4 bases; unmatched bases: 10. CDR3 length: 15 amino acids. The CDR3 loop is CASSLNPTGRETQYF. Here the CDR3 DNA reads TGTGCCAGCAGCCTTAACCCGACAGGGCGAGAGACCCAGTACTTC.

The gene calls are TRBV11-2 and TRBJ2-1; possible D gene TRBD1, 5 bases. This CDR3 has 13 residues. Between the trimmed V and J ends, which lost 4 bases and 8 bases, there was a span of 12 bases. Germline CDR1 and CDR2: SGHAT and FQNNGV. The CDR3 protein is CASSSIGVYEQFF. Here the CDR3 DNA reads TGTGCCAGCAGCTCCATAGGGGTATATGAGCAGTTCTTC.

V gene TRBV20-1 combines with J gene TRBJ1-5, with D possibly matching TRBD1 (6 bases). Germline-derived CDR1 and CDR2 are DFQATT and SNEGSKA (reference sequence). This CDR3 has 14 residues. V was shortened by 3 bases and J by 2 bases, with 11 bases between the two germline ends. CDR3 nucleotides: TGCAGTGCTAGGACAGGCATGGGCAATCAGCCCCAGCATTTT. Its translation: CSARTGMGNQPQHF.

This clonotype was counted between two and nine times. V and J are TRBV9 and TRBJ2-7; the match to TRBD2 covers 7 bases. This CDR3 spans 15 amino acids. In germline, CDR1 is SGDLS, CDR2 YYNGEE. V gave up 0 bases and J gave up 2 bases; unmatched junction bases: 5. The CDR3 region is CASSVGGGKTYEQYF. The CDR3 DNA sequence: TGTGCCAGCAGCGTAGGCGGGGGTAAGACCTACGAGCAGTACTTC.

In its sample, this clonotype was seen a few times. This chain connects TRBV15 to TRBJ1-4; 7 nucleotides align to TRBD1. J gave up 5 bases and V 4 bases, and 10 bases lay outside the gene matches. CDR3 size: 16 residues. CDR1 LNHNV and CDR2 YYDKDF come from the germline V gene (reference sequence). CDR3 nucleotide sequence: TGTGCCACCAGCAACCCCTTCACGGGACAGAATGAAAAACTGTTTTTT. Amino acids: CATSNPFTGQNEKLFF.

The chain joins TRBV7-8 to TRBJ2-7, with TRBD2 matching 7 bases. CDR3 length: 15 amino acids. Looked up from germline, CDR1 is SGHVS and CDR2 is FQNEAQ. The V gene end was trimmed by 5 bases and the J gene end by 3 bases; junction bases not matched to a gene: 10. This CDR3 reads CASSTMASGGYEQYF. The CDR3, as DNA: TGTGCCAGCAGCACTATGGCTAGCGGAGGCTACGAGCAGTACTTC.

The chain uses TRBV29-1 and TRBJ2-5; D unresolved. V shed 7 bases and J shed 1 base, with 13 bases lying between them. Germline V gives CDR1 SQVTM, CDR2 ANQGSEA. The CDR3 is 13 residues long. The CDR3 coding sequence is TGCAGCGAGAGGAGTGGACCCCAAGAGACCCAGTACTTC. Its protein is CSERSGPQETQYF.

The rearrangement uses TRBV12-3 or TRBV12-4 and TRBJ1-6; 8 bases line up with TRBD1. The trim removed 0 bases at V and 9 bases at J, leaving 13 bases unmatched. The CDR3 has 18 amino acids. This CDR3 reads CASSLAPSGQGRGSPLHF. The CDR3 nucleotides read TGTGCCAGCAGTTTAGCGCCCTCCGGACAGGGAAGGGGTTCACCCCTCCACTTT.

This chain links TRBV7-2 with TRBJ2-1; D might be TRBD2 (6 bases). Trimming removed 2 bases at V and 5 bases at J, with 13 bases between. The CDR3 length is 15 residues. Germline CDR1 is SGHTA and CDR2 is FQGNSA. CDR3: CASSLYGTQHNEQFF. The CDR3 DNA reads as TGTGCCAGCAGCTTATACGGGACTCAACACAATGAGCAGTTCTTC.

This clonotype has more than one count but fewer than ten. The V gene is TRBV5-1, the J gene TRBJ2-7, with no clear D. Trimming left V 0 bases short and J 3 bases short, with 7 bases between. Germline V lookup: CDR1 SGHRS, CDR2 YFSETQ. The CDR3 sequence is 13 residues long. The CDR3 region has the DNA TGCGCCAGCAGCTTGGGCTCCTACTACGAGCAGTACTTC. Translation: CASSLGSYYEQYF.

This clonotype was recorded at least ten times. This rearrangement joins TRBV29-1 to TRBJ2-5, with TRBD2 matching 8 bases. Trimming cost V 5 bases and J 7 bases; bases outside gene matches: 9. CDR1 is SQVTM, CDR2 ANQGSEA, per germline. This CDR3 comprises 13 residues. The CDR3 DNA reads TGCAGCGTTTATTATAGCGGGGCTTTGACCCAGTACTTC. Its translation: CSVYYSGALTQYF.

Many counts were recorded for this clonotype. Here the CDR3 DNA reads TGTGCCAGCAGCCCGCGGGACAGGGAATACGAGCAGTACTTC. This codes for CASSPRDREYEQYF. The V call is TRBV3-1, the J call TRBJ2-7; the match to TRBD1 covers 9 bases. The CDR3 spans 14 residues. Trimming at V came to 4 bases and at J to 4 bases, leaving 5 bases not matched to a gene. Germline CDR1 LGHDT, CDR2 YNNKEL (reference sequence).

The chain links TRBV29-1 to TRBJ2-7; TRBD1 matches 7 bases. The germline V gene encodes CDR1 SQVTM and CDR2 ANQGSEA. The junction had 8 bases not matched to a gene; V was cut back by 5 bases and J by 1 base. The CDR3 is 14 amino acids. CDR3 coding DNA: TGCAGCGTTAGGACAGGACAGTCGTCCTACGAGCAGTACTTC. It codes for CSVRTGQSSYEQYF.

This clonotype was picked up many times. This chain uses TRBV5-5 with TRBJ2-3; 10 bases line up with TRBD2. The V segment lost 6 bases and the J segment 4 bases; nucleotides outside the gene matches: 8. The CDR3 covers 15 residues. CDR1 and CDR2 (germline): SGHKS, YYEKEE (reference sequence). The CDR3 bases are TGTGCCAGCACGCCGAGCGGGGGGGGCGCAGATACGCAGTATTTT. Protein product: CASTPSGGGADTQYF.

This clonotype turned up a few times. The V gene is TRBV7-9, the J gene TRBJ1-2, with a tentative D call TRBD1 (6 bases). The germline CDR1 and CDR2 sequences are SEHNR and FQNEAQ (reference sequence). Trimming cost V 6 bases and J 3 bases, with 17 bases left between them. The CDR3 has 15 amino acids. The CDR3, as DNA: TGTGCCAGCAGTTCCTCAATGGGGGGCCACTATGGCTACACCTTC. It encodes CASSSSMGGHYGYTF.

V usage is TRBV19 and J usage is TRBJ1-5; the D is unclear. The CDR3 totals 17 residues. Germline CDR1 reads LNHDA; CDR2 reads SQIVND (reference sequence). V dropped 4 bases and J dropped 3 bases, with 19 bases sitting between them. The CDR3 loop is CASSTRLMGSNNQPQHF. The CDR3, as DNA: TGTGCCAGTAGTACCAGACTAATGGGCAGTAACAATCAGCCCCAGCATTTT.

Only a few counts were recorded for this clonotype. The chain recombines TRBV29-1 with TRBJ2-7, with 9 positions matching TRBD1. The CDR3 has 12 amino acids. V was pared by 4 bases and J by 4 bases, with 2 bases of the junction left unmatched. Germline V gene sequence: CDR1 SQVTM, CDR2 ANQGSEA. The CDR3 region is CSVAQGAYEQYF. Here the CDR3 DNA reads TGCAGCGTTGCACAGGGGGCTTACGAGCAGTACTTC.

This clonotype was counted a few times. The rearrangement joins TRBV4-2 to TRBJ2-1, with 10 nucleotides matching TRBD1. From germline, CDR1 is LGHNA and CDR2 YNFKEQ. The CDR3 is 15 residues long. V lost 5 bases to trimming and J lost 6 bases; unmatched junction nucleotides: 7. As DNA, the CDR3 is TGTGCCAGCAGCTTTGACAGGGGGCGTATCAATGAGCAGTTCTTC. As protein: CASSFDRGRINEQFF.